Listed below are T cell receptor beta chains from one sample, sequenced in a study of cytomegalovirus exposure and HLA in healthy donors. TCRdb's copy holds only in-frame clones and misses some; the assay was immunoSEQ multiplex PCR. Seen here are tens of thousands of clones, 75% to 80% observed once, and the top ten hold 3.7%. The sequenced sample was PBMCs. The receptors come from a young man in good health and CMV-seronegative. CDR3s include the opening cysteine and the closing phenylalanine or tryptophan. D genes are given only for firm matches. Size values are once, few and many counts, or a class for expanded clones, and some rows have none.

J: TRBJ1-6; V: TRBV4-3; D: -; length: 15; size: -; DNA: TGCGCCAGCAGCCAATTGACCACAGGGAATTCACCCCTCCACTTT; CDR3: CASSQLTTGNSPLHF
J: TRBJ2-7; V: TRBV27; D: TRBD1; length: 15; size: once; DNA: TGTGCCAGCAGAACACAGGGGGTTTGGTACTACGAGCAGTACTTC; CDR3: CASRTQGVWYYEQYF
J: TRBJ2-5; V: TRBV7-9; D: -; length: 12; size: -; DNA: TGTGCCAGCAGGAGGGGGCAAGAGACCCAGTACTTC; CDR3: CASRRGQETQYF
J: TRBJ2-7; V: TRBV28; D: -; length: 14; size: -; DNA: TGTGCCAGCAGTTTCGGTACAGGGAGATACGAGCAGTACTTC; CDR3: CASSFGTGRYEQYF
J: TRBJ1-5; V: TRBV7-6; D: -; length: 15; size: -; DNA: TGTGCCAGCAGCGAAAGGGCAGGGGATCATCAGCCCCAGCATTTT; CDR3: CASSERAGDHQPQHF
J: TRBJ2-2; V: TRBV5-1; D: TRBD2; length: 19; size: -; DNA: TGCGCCAGCAGCTCCCGGACTAGCGGGAGGTTGTTTCGGGTCGGGGAGCTGTTTTTT; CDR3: CASSSRTSGRLFRVGELFF
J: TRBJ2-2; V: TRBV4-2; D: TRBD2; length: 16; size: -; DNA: TGTGCCAGCAGCTTTAGCGGGGGGACCCCTGCCGGGGAGCTGTTTTTT; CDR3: CASSFSGGTPAGELFF
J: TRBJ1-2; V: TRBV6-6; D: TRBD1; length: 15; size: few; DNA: TGTGCCAGCAGTTACCAGGGGGCGTTCGGGGGAGGCTACACCTTC; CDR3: CASSYQGAFGGGYTF
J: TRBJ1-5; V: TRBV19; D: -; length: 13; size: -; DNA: TGTGCCAGTAGTTTCCAGGGCAATCAGCCCCAGCATTTT; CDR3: CASSFQGNQPQHF
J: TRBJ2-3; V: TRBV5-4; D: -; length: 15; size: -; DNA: TGTGCCAGCAGCCCGGGGACTTCGGAAGCAGATACGCAGTATTTT; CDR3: CASSPGTSEADTQYF
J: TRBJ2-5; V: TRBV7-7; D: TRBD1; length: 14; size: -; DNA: TGTGCTAGCAGCCTGGGACAGGGCCAAGAGACCCAGTACTTC; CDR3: CASSLGQGQETQYF
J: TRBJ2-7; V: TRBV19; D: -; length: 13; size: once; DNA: TGTGCCAGTACCCGGAGAGGAGGTGACGAGCAGTACTTC; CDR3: CASTRRGGDEQYF
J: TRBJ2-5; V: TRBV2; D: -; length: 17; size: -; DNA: TGTGCCAGCAGTCACGTACCGGGACATAGTCTCGAAGAGACCCAGTACTTC; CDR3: CASSHVPGHSLEETQYF
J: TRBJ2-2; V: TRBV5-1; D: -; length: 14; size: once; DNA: TGCGCCAGCAGCTTGGGCCGGGTTAGCGGGGAGCTGTTTTTT; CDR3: CASSLGRVSGELFF
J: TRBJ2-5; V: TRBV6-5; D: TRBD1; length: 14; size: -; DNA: TGTGCCAGCAATCCGACAGGGAGCCAAGAGACCCAGTACTTC; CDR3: CASNPTGSQETQYF
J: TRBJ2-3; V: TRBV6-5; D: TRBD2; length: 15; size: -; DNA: TGTGCCAGCAGTAGGACTAGAGGTCGGGCAGATACGCAGTATTTT; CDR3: CASSRTRGRADTQYF
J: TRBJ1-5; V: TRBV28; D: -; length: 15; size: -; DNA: TGTGCCAGCAGCCTACCTGGGGCTAGCAATCAGCCCCAGCATTTT; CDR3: CASSLPGASNQPQHF
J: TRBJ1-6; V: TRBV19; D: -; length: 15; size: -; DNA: TGTGCCAGTAGACCGGCCGCCGCAGGGTACTCACCCCTCCACTTT; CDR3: CASRPAAAGYSPLHF
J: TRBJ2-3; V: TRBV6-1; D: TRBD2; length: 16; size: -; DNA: TGTGCCAGCAGTGAAGTTGGCGGGAGGGCCTCCGATACGCAGTATTTT; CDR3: CASSEVGGRASDTQYF
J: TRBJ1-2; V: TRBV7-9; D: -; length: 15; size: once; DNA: TGTGCCAGCAGCTTAGATAGGACAGCCAGCTATGGCTACACCTTC; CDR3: CASSLDRTASYGYTF
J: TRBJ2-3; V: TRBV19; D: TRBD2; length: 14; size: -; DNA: TGTGCCAGTAGTAGCGCGGGAGCCCCAGATACGCAGTATTTT; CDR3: CASSSAGAPDTQYF
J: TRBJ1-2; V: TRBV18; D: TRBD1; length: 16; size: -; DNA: TGTGCCAGCTCACCGGTCGGGACAGGGGGTATCTATGGCTACACCTTC; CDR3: CASSPVGTGGIYGYTF
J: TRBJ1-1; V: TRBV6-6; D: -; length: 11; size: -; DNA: TGTGCCAGCAGTCCCCTGACGGGAGCTTTCTTT; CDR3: CASSPLTGAFF
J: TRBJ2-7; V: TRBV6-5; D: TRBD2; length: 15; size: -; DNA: TGTGCCAGCAGTTACGGGACTAGCGGGAGGTACGAGCAGTACTTC; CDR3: CASSYGTSGRYEQYF
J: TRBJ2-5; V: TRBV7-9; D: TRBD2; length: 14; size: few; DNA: TGTGCCAGCAGCTTGGGGACTATGGCAGAGACCCAGTACTTC; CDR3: CASSLGTMAETQYF
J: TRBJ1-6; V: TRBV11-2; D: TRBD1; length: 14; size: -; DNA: TGTGCCAGCAGTACAGGGGGCAATCGGTTGACCCTCCACTTT; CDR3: CASSTGGNRLTLHF
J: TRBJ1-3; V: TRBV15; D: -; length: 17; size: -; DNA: TGTGCCACCAGCAGAGATTTCCTAGACAGGTCTGGAAACACCATATATTTT; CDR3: CATSRDFLDRSGNTIYF
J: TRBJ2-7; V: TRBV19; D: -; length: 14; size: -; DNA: TGTGCCAGTAAAGGGGATTACGACTCCTACGAGCAGTACTTC; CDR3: CASKGDYDSYEQYF
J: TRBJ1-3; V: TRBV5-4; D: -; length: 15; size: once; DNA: TGTGCCAGCAGCCAAGGCGCAGGGCCTGGAAACACCATATATTTT; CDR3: CASSQGAGPGNTIYF
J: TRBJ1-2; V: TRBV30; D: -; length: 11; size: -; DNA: TGTGCCTGCAAGACGGGGTGGGGCTACACCTTC; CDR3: CACKTGWGYTF
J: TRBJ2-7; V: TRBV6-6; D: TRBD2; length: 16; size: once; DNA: TGTGCCAGCAGTTCGAGAAAAGCGGGAGGGCAATACGAGCAGTACTTC; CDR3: CASSSRKAGGQYEQYF
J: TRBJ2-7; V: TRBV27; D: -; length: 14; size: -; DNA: TGTGCCAGCAGTTTATCCTCCCGGGGAGGCGAGCAGTACTTC; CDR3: CASSLSSRGGEQYF
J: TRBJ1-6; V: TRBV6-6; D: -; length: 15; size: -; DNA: TGTGCCAGCAGTTTCCCTCCGGGGTTAGTTTCACCCCTCCACTTT; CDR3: CASSFPPGLVSPLHF
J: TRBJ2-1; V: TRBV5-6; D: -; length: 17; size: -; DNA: TGTGCCAGCAGCTTGTCTGTGGAGGACAGATCCTACAATGAGCAGTTCTTC; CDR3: CASSLSVEDRSYNEQFF
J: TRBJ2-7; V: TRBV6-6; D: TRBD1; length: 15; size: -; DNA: TGTGCCAGCAGACGAGACGGACAGGGGCACTACGAGCAGTACTTC; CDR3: CASRRDGQGHYEQYF
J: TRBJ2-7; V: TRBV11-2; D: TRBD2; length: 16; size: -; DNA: TGTGCCAGCAGCTTAGAGACTAGCGGGAGGTTGTACGAGCAGTACTTC; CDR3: CASSLETSGRLYEQYF
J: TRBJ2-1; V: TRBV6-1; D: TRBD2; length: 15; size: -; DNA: TGTGCCAGCAGTGAGGGGACTAGCGGGGGGAATGAGCAGTTCTTC; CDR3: CASSEGTSGGNEQFF
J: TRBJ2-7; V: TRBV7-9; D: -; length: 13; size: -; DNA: TGTGCCAGCAGCGGAGGGACCCTCTACGAGCAGTACTTC; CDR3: CASSGGTLYEQYF
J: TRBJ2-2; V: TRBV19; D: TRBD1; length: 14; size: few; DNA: TGTGCCAGTAGTATACAGGGGGCGCTGGGGGAGCTGTTTTTT; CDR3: CASSIQGALGELFF
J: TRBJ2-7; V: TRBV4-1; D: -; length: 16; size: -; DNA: TGCGCCAGCAGCCAAGTTCGGTTAGTCACCCCCTACGAGCAGTACTTC; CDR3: CASSQVRLVTPYEQYF
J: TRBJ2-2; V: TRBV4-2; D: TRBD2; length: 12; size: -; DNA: TGTGCCAGCAGCCTAGGGACTAGCGAGCTGTTTTTT; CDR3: CASSLGTSELFF
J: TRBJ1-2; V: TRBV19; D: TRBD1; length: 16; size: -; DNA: TGTGCCAGTAGGGGGTTCCCGGGACAGTCAGCCTATGGCTACACCTTC; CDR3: CASRGFPGQSAYGYTF
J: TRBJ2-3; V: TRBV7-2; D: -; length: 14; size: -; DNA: TGTGCCAGCAGCTTAGCGGCTAGCACAGATACGCAGTATTTT; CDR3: CASSLAASTDTQYF
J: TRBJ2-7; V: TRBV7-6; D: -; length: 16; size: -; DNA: TGTGCCAGCAGCTTTGACAGGAATTTGGGAACCTACGAGCAGTACTTC; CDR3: CASSFDRNLGTYEQYF
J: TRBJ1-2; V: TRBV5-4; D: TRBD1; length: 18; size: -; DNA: TGTGCCAGCAGCTTGGCCCGGACAGGGGGTGCTCTCTACTATGGCTACACCTTC; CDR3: CASSLARTGGALYYGYTF
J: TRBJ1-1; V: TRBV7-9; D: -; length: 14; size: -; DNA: TGTGCCAGCGCCGGGGCGGGACTTGACACTGAAGCTTTCTTT; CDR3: CASAGAGLDTEAFF
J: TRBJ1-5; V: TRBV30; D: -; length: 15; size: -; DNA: TGTGCCTGGAGTGTTGGAGGGGAGGGCAATCAGCCCCAGCATTTT; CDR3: CAWSVGGEGNQPQHF
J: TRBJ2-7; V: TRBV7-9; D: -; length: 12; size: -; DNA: TGTGCCAGCAGCTTACAGGGTTACGAGCAGTACTTC; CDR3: CASSLQGYEQYF
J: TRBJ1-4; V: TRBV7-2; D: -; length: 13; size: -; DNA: TGTGCCAGCAGCTTAGGACAGCTGGAAAAACTGTTTTTT; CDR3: CASSLGQLEKLFF
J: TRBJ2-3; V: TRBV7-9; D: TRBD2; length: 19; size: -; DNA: TGTGCCAGCAGCTTAGCCCTAGCGGGAGGGAAGGGACGCACAGATACGCAGTATTTT; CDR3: CASSLALAGGKGRTDTQYF
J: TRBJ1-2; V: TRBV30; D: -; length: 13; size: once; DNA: TGTGCCTGGAGTGAACAGGGAGGGTATGGCTACACCTTC; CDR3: CAWSEQGGYGYTF
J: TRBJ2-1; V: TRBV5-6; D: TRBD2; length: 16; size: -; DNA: TGTGCCAGCAGCCCCAGGAGCGGGGGGCTCAACAATGAGCAGTTCTTC; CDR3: CASSPRSGGLNNEQFF
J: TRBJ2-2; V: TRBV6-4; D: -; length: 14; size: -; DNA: TGTGCCAGCAGTGACTCGAGTAACACCGGGGAGCTGTTTTTT; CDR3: CASSDSSNTGELFF
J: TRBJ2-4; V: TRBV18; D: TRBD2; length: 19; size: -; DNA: TGTGCCAGCTCACCTTTGTCACTAGCGGGAGGTCAGGCCAAAAACATTCAGTACTTC; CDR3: CASSPLSLAGGQAKNIQYF